This T cell receptor beta chain was captured by sequencing in a study of blood T cell repertoires in COVID-19. Study-level information: T cells, B-cell-depleted T cells, or PBMCs supplied cDNA or gDNA.

Clones were sequenced by immunoSEQ multiplex PCR, and TCRdb holds only the in-frame ones, with some missing. Of over 250,000 clones in the sample, about 90% were seen once. The germline CDR1 and CDR2 sequences are SGHRS and YFSETQ. The CDR3 runs 14 residues. Trimming shortened V by 4 bases and J by 6 bases, and 15 bases separated the two germline ends. The chain combines TRBV5-1 with TRBJ2-3; D is perhaps TRBD1 (6 bases). This sequence was found in a woman aged 50 to 60 with acute or convalescent COVID-19. The sample was peripheral blood. This chain's CDR3 is CASSRDTGVDTQYF. The CDR3 DNA sequence: TGCGCCAGCAGCAGGGACACCGGTGTGGATACGCAGTATTTT.